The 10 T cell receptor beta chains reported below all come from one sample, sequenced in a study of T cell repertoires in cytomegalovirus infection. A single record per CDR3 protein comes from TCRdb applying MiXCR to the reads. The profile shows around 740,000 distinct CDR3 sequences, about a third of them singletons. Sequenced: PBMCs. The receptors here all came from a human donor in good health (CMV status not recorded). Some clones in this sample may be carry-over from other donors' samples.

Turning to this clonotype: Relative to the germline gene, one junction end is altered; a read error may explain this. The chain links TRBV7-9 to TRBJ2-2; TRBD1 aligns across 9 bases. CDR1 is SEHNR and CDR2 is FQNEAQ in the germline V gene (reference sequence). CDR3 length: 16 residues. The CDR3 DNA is TGTGGCAGCAGTCACCAGGACAGGGGTGACACCGGGGAGCTGTTTTTT. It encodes CGSSHQDRGDTGELFF. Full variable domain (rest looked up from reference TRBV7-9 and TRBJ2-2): DTGVSQNPRHKITKRGQNVTFRCDPISEHNRLYWYRQTLGQGPEFLTYFQNEAQLEKSRLLSDRFSAERPKGSFSTLEIQRTEQGDSAMYLCGSSHQDRGDTGELFFGEGSRLTVL.

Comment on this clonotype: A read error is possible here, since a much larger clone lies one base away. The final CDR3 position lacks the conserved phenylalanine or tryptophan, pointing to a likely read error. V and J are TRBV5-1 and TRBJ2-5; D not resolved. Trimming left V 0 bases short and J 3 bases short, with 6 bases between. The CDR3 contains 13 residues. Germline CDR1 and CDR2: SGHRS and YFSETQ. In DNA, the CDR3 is TGCGCCAGCAGCTTGGTAGCTAAAGAGACCCAGTACTTA. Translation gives CASSLVAKETQYL.

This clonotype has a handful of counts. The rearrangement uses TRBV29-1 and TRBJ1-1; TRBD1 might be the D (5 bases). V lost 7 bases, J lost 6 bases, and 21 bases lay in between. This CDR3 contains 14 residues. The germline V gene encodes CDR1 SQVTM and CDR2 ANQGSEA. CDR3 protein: CSALGHVGSAEAFF. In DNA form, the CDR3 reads TGCAGCGCCCTTGGACACGTTGGGAGCGCTGAAGCTTTCTTT.

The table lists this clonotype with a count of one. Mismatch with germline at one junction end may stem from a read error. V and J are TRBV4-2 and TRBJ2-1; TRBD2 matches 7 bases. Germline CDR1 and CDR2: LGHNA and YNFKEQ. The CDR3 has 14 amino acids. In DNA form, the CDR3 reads TGTGCCAGCAACCAAGAACCGAGGGAGGGGACGGAGTTCTTC. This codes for CASNQEPREGTEFF.

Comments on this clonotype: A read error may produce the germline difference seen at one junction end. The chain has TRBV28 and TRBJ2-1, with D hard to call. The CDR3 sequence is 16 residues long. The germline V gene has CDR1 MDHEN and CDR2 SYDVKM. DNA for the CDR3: TGTGCCAGCAGCCATAACGGCCCGGTCTCCTACAATGATCAGTTCTTC. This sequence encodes CASSHNGPVSYNDQFF. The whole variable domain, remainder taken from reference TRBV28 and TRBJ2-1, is DVKVTQSSRYLVKRTGEKVFLECVQDMDHENMFWYRQDPGLGLRLIYFSYDVKMKEKGDIPEGYSVSREKKERFSLILESASTNQTSMYLCASSHNGPVSYNDQFFGPGTRLTVL.

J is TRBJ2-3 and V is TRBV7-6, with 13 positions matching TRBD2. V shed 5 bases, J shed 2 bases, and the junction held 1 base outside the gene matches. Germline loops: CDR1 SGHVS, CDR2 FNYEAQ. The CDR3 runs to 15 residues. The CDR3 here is CASSTSGGDTDTQYF. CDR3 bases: TGTGCCAGCAGCACTAGCGGGGGGGACACAGATACGCAGTATTTT.

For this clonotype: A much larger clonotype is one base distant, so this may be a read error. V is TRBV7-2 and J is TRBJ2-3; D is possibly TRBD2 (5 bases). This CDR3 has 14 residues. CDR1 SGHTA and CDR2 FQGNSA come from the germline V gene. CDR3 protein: CASSLNWHGDTHYF. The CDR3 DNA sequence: TGTGCCAGCAGCTTAAATTGGCACGGGGATACGCATTATTTT.

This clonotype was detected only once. CDR3 loop: CASSSHRGPDYEQYF. Here the CDR3 DNA reads TGTGCCAGCAGCTCACACCGAGGGCCAGATTACGAGCAGTACTTC. This rearrangement joins TRBV7-2 to TRBJ2-7, with TRBD2 as a possible D gene (5 bases). The CDR3 is made up of 15 amino acids. V lost 4 bases and J 4 bases, leaving 17 bases between the germline ends. Germline V gene lookup returns CDR1 SGHTA and CDR2 FQGNSA.

The CDR3 here is CASSLAGAGNQPQHF. CDR3 DNA: TGTGCCAGCAGCTTAGCCGGGGCAGGAAATCAGCCCCAGCATTTT. The genes are TRBV7-2 and TRBJ1-5, with D possibly matching TRBD1 (5 bases). Germline V lookup: CDR1 SGHTA, CDR2 FQGNSA. Trimming took off 0 bases at V and 4 bases at J, with 10 bases between the two ends. This CDR3 has 15 amino acids.

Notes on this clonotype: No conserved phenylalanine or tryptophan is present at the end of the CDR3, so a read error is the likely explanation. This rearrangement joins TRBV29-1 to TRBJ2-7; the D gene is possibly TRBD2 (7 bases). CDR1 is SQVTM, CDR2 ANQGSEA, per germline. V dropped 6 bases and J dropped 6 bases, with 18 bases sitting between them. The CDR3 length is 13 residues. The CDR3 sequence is CSVRTVRGGEQYL. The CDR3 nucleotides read TGCAGCGTCCGGACGGTGAGGGGGGGCGAGCAGTACTTA.